A selection of T cell receptor beta chains follows, all from one sample in a study of cytomegalovirus exposure and HLA in healthy donors. Data came from immunoSEQ multiplex PCR; TCRdb stores just in-frame clones and leaves some out. The data contain over 150,000 clones, approximately 70% of them singletons. Sequenced sample: PBMCs. Receptor source: a middle-aged woman in good health and CMV-seropositive. Both conserved end residues are part of each CDR3. The order of the fields is CDR3 length, D gene, J gene, clone size, V gene, CDR3 protein, CDR3 DNA. A D gene is named only where the DNA matches it firmly. Rows give clone size only sometimes, using once, few, many, or a class for an expanded clone.

>14|TRBD2|TRBJ2-3|NA|TRBV19
CASSRSGGADTQYF
TGTGCCAGTAGTCGAAGCGGGGGGGCAGATACGCAGTATTTT
>17|TRBD2|TRBJ2-2|NA|TRBV10-3
CAISEAEGLSNTGELFF
TGTGCCATCAGTGAGGCGGAGGGACTATCGAACACCGGGGAGCTGTTTTTT
>15|NA|TRBJ2-1|NA|TRBV27
CASSFGGSSYNEQFF
TGTGCCAGCAGTTTTGGGGGGAGCTCCTACAATGAGCAGTTCTTC
>15|TRBD2|TRBJ2-7|NA|TRBV9
CASSVAGTSAYEQYF
TGTGCCAGCAGCGTAGCAGGGACTAGCGCCTACGAGCAGTACTTC
>18|NA|TRBJ1-5|NA|TRBV5-5
CASSLEAVGAAVGQPQHF
TGTGCCAGCAGCTTGGAGGCGGTGGGGGCCGCCGTGGGTCAGCCCCAGCATTTT
>13|NA|TRBJ2-7|few|TRBV11-2
CASSLGLNYEQYF
TGTGCCAGCAGCTTAGGACTCAACTACGAGCAGTACTTC
>14|NA|TRBJ1-1|NA|TRBV6-5
CASSSGGAGSEAFF
TGTGCCAGCAGTTCGGGGGGCGCGGGTAGTGAAGCTTTCTTT
>15|NA|TRBJ1-1|NA|TRBV28
CASSLLPSGTMKAFF
TGTGCCAGCAGTTTATTGCCTTCCGGGACAATGAAAGCTTTCTTT
>14|NA|TRBJ1-2|NA|TRBV7-9
CASTPRGGIYGYTF
TGTGCCAGCACCCCTCGAGGGGGAATCTATGGCTACACCTTC
>15|NA|TRBJ2-7|many|TRBV5-1
CASSTQGGLGYEQYF
TGCGCCAGCAGCACCCAGGGGGGACTGGGCTACGAGCAGTACTTC
>18|TRBD1|TRBJ1-3|NA|TRBV5-1
CASSFGQGSPQSGNTIYF
TGCGCCAGCAGCTTCGGACAGGGTAGCCCACAATCTGGAAACACCATATATTTT
>10|NA|TRBJ1-4|NA|TRBV28
CASGGEKLFF
TGTGCCAGCGGGGGGGAAAAACTGTTTTTT
>11|NA|TRBJ2-1|few|TRBV28
CASSLQDEQFF
TGTGCCAGCAGTTTACAGGATGAGCAGTTCTTC
>13|NA|TRBJ1-1|NA|TRBV5-1
CASSFGERTEAFF
TGCGCCAGCAGCTTCGGCGAGAGGACTGAAGCTTTCTTT
>17|TRBD2|TRBJ2-3|NA|TRBV18
CASSGDPGGPHTDTQYF
TGTGCCAGCTCAGGGGACCCGGGAGGGCCCCACACAGATACGCAGTATTTT
>15|NA|TRBJ1-1|NA|TRBV18
CASSPPGGLNTEAFF
TGTGCCAGCTCACCACCGGGGGGGTTGAACACTGAAGCTTTCTTT
>20|NA|TRBJ2-3|NA|TRBV7-8
CASSLRGPEARTISTDTQYF
TGTGCCAGCAGCTTAAGGGGTCCGGAGGCCCGGACTATCAGCACAGATACGCAGTATTTT
>13|NA|TRBJ1-2|NA|TRBV2
CASRGAGFYGYPF
TGTGCCAGCAGGGGGGCAGGGTTCTATGGCTACCCCTTC
>14|TRBD1|TRBJ1-2|once|TRBV9
CASSAQTGVGGYTF
TGTGCCAGCAGCGCCCAGACAGGGGTAGGTGGCTACACCTTC
>14|TRBD1|TRBJ2-7|NA|TRBV27
CASTPGQGAWEQYF
TGTGCCAGCACACCGGGACAGGGGGCTTGGGAGCAGTACTTC
>17|TRBD1|TRBJ2-5|few|TRBV19
CASSNRPMTGGQETQYF
TGTGCCAGTAGTAACAGGCCCATGACAGGGGGTCAAGAGACCCAGTACTTC
>15|TRBD2|TRBJ2-1|NA|TRBV5-4
CASSWTSGSVDEQFF
TGTGCCAGCAGCTGGACTAGCGGGAGTGTAGATGAGCAGTTCTTC
>15|NA|TRBJ2-5|once|TRBV15
CATSRDSLSRETQYF
TGTGCCACCAGCAGGGACAGCCTTTCGCGGGAGACCCAGTACTTC
>16|TRBD1|TRBJ2-5|few|TRBV4-1
CASSQGVTGGYETQYF
TGCGCCAGCAGCCAAGGTGTGACAGGGGGTTATGAGACCCAGTACTTC
>11|TRBD1|TRBJ2-7|NA|TRBV10-3
CAIQTGNEQYF
TGTGCCATCCAGACAGGGAACGAGCAGTACTTC
>16|TRBD1|TRBJ1-2|NA|TRBV6-5
CASSYRRAGGSYGYTF
TGTGCCAGCAGTTACCGGAGGGCAGGGGGATCCTATGGCTACACCTTC
>15|NA|TRBJ1-2|NA|TRBV25-1
CASSEWGQGTYGYPF
NA
>16|TRBD2|TRBJ2-1|NA|TRBV7-2
CASRAAGTSAYNEQFF
TGTGCCAGCAGGGCAGCCGGGACTAGTGCTTACAATGAGCAGTTCTTC
>14|TRBD1|TRBJ2-2|once|TRBV6-5
CASSYGQGAGELFF
TGTGCCAGCAGTTACGGGCAGGGGGCTGGGGAGCTGTTTTTT
>15|TRBD1|TRBJ1-1|NA|TRBV7-8
CASSLVVGRGTEAFF
TGTGCCAGCAGCTTAGTAGTAGGCAGGGGGACTGAAGCTTTCTTT
>17|NA|TRBJ2-2|NA|TRBV11-3
CASSLDGVGVGSGELFF
TGTGCCAGCAGCTTAGACGGAGTGGGAGTAGGCTCCGGGGAGCTGTTTTTT